This T cell receptor (beta chain) was identified during a study of blood T cell repertoires in COVID-19. The overall study: The United States, Italy and Spain provided the acute and convalescent COVID-19 samples.

This clone has only a few counts. Per the study methods: Amplification of reference gene primers provided the estimated nucleated cell counts. Libraries were prepared by immunoSEQ multiplex PCR; TCRdb keeps only in-frame clonotypes and omits some of them. That table furnishes V, J and clone size, whereas the DNA furnished D and trimming. The sample holds over 150,000 clones, roughly 79% seen once. J was trimmed by 4 bases and V by 4 bases; bases with no gene match: 12. Looked up from germline, CDR1 is SGHDT and CDR2 is YYEEEE. This CDR3 region has 16 residues. The sample consisted of peripheral blood. The chain has TRBV5-6 and TRBJ2-7, with 9 bases aligning to TRBD2. The source of this sequence is a woman between 65 and 79 years old with acute or convalescent COVID-19. The CDR3 DNA follows: TGTGCCAGCAGCCCCCTGAGCGGGGGGTACTTATACGAGCAGTACTTC. It is translated as CASSPLSGGYLYEQYF.